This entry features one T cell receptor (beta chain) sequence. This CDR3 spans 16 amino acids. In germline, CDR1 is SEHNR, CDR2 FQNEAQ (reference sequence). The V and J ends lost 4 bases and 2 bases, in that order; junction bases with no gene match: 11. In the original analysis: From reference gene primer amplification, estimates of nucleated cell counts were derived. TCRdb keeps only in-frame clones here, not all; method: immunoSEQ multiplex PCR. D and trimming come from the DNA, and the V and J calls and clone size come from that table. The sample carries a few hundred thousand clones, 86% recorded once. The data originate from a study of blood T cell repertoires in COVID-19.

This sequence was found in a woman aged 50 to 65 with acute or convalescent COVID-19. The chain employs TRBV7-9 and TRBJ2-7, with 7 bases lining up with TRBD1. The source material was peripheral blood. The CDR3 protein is CASSSHPGQITYEQYF. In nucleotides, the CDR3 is TGTGCCAGCAGCTCCCACCCGGGACAGATTACCTACGAGCAGTACTTC.